The rows below give T cell receptor beta chains drawn from one sample of a study of regulatory T cells in long-lasting Graves disease. TCRdb reprocessed the multiplex PCR reads with MiXCR, giving one entry per CDR3 protein. The table lists some 370,000 distinct CDR3 sequences, 10% to 15% of them singletons. The same specimen was also included in a second study, on T cells in Graves' hyperthyroidism and ophthalmopathy.

Here the sequenced sample was peripheral blood mononuclear cells (PBMCs), taken at new diagnosis, from a patient treated with antithyroid drugs. Every receptor here comes from a woman between 18 and 30 years old with Graves disease. The CDR3 runs from the conserved cysteine through the conserved F or W. Each record gives: V gene, D gene, J gene, clone size, CDR3 DNA, CDR3 protein. A D gene is named only where the DNA matches it firmly. Clone sizes are given selectively: once, few, many, or a class where the clone is expanded.

TRBV20-1	TRBD2	TRBJ2-3	many	TGCAGTGCTCGGCGGGGGTCCACAGATACGCAGTATTTT	CSARRGSTDTQYF
TRBV6-1	.	TRBJ2-5	many	TGTGCCAGCAGACAGGGACCCCAAGAGACCCAGTACTTC	CASRQGPQETQYF
TRBV20-1	TRBD2	TRBJ2-5	few	TGCAGTGCGAACCCTCCTCGACTAGCGGGGTATCCACGAAAAGAGACCCAGTACTTC	CSANPPRLAGYPRKETQYF
TRBV3-1	.	TRBJ1-2	many	TGTGCCAGCAAGGAGGCCGGGACGTCCTATGGCTACACCTTC	CASKEAGTSYGYTF
TRBV2	.	TRBJ1-4	many	TGTGCCAGCAGTCAGGACCCATGGGGTGAAAAACTGTTTTTT	CASSQDPWGEKLFF
TRBV20-1	TRBD2	TRBJ2-3	.	TGCAGTGCTACCTCCGGACTAGCGGGAAAGGGTACGCAGTATTTT	CSATSGLAGKGTQYF
TRBV3-1	.	TRBJ2-1	many	TGTGCCAGCAGCCAAGCGGGCCAGTGGGGTAATGAGCAGTTCTTC	CASSQAGQWGNEQFF
TRBV30	.	TRBJ1-2	many	TGTGCCTGGGACTTCCGGGACCCTCATTCGGCCGCCTTC	CAWDFRDPHSAAF
TRBV7-9	.	TRBJ2-5	many	TGTGCCAGCAGCTCCCAACTAGCCGTCGAGACCCAGTACTTC	CASSSQLAVETQYF
TRBV7-2	TRBD1	TRBJ2-7	many	TGTGCCAGCAGTACAGGGGCCCTAAGCTCCTACGAGCAGTACTTC	CASSTGALSSYEQYF
TRBV19	TRBD1	TRBJ2-3	few	TGTGCCAGTAGGTTTAGACAGGGGATGGCAGATACGCAGTATTTT	CASRFRQGMADTQYF
TRBV6-2/TRBV6-3	TRBD2	TRBJ2-5	few	TGTGCCAGCAGTTACTCGCTCCCGGGGGGATGGGGAGAGACCCAGTACTTC	CASSYSLPGGWGETQYF
TRBV7-8	.	TRBJ2-2	many	TGTGCCAGCAGCTTAGTTCAGGCCGGGGAGCTGTTTTTT	CASSLVQAGELFF
TRBV20-1	.	TRBJ1-4	many	TGCAGTGCTAGAGGAATGAGGGGGGCGAGGCTTTGGGCTAATGAAAAACTGTTTTTT	CSARGMRGARLWANEKLFF
TRBV20-1	TRBD2	TRBJ2-1	many	TGCAGTGCAGGCGGGGGGGGTAGTTACAATGAGCAGTTCTTC	CSAGGGGSYNEQFF
TRBV28	TRBD1	TRBJ1-2	.	TGTGCCAGCAGTTCGCCCGCCGGGACAGTGCATGGCTACACCTTC	CASSSPAGTVHGYTF
TRBV7-6	TRBD2	TRBJ2-3	many	TGTGCCAGCAGTAGAGGGCTAGCGGGGGGCACAGATACGCAGTATTTT	CASSRGLAGGTDTQYF
TRBV7-3	.	TRBJ1-1	many	TGTGCCAGCAGCATACAGGAGAACACTGAAGCTTTCTTT	CASSIQENTEAFF
TRBV7-2	.	TRBJ2-5	many	TGTGCCAGCAGCTTGAGGGGTGAGGAGACCCAGTACTTC	CASSLRGEETQYF
TRBV6-2/TRBV6-3	.	TRBJ2-1	many	TGTGCCAGCAGTTACGCGGGCAGGTACAATGAGCAGTTCTTC	CASSYAGRYNEQFF
TRBV7-2	.	TRBJ2-3	many	TGTGCCAGCAGCCCCGCCGATACGCAGTATTTT	CASSPADTQYF
TRBV7-9	.	TRBJ2-3	many	TGTGCCAGCAGCTTTGAAGCGGCTACCACAGATACGCAGTATTTT	CASSFEAATTDTQYF
TRBV4-2	.	TRBJ1-2	.	TGTGCCAGCAGCCAAGATGAGGGGACGGGCTATGGCTACACCTTC	CASSQDEGTGYGYTF
TRBV6-1	.	TRBJ2-3	.	TGTGCCAGCAGTGCGACTAGTCTCCATATAGTAGATACGCAGTATTTT	CASSATSLHIVDTQYF
TRBV20-1	.	TRBJ1-3	.	TGCAGTGCTATAGGAGACACCATATATTTT	CSAIGDTIYF
TRBV15	TRBD1	TRBJ1-2	many	TGTGCCACCAGCGCCAACCGGGACAGTACCTACTACACCTTC	CATSANRDSTYYTF
TRBV3-1	.	TRBJ1-4	many	TGTGCCAGCAGCCAGGAGAGATCGGTCTCAACTAATGAAAAACTGTTTTTT	CASSQERSVSTNEKLFF
TRBV24-1	TRBD2	TRBJ2-7	many	TGTGCCACCAGTGACGCGGCCCAGCGGGAACCAGGGCAGTACTTC	CATSDAAQREPGQYF
TRBV29-1	.	TRBJ2-7	.	TGCAGCGCCAAACCGCTGCTAGGACACAATGAGCAGTACTTC	CSAKPLLGHNEQYF
TRBV2	.	TRBJ2-2	.	TGTGCCAGCAGGGGGCGGTGGAGGGCCGGGGAGCTGTTTTTT	CASRGRWRAGELFF
TRBV12-3/TRBV12-4	TRBD2	TRBJ2-1	many	TGTGCCAGCGGCAGGCTAGCGGGAAAAAATGAGCAGTTCTTC	CASGRLAGKNEQFF
TRBV7-9	.	TRBJ1-6	few	TGTGCCAGCAGCTTAGGACCTCAGGCACCCCTCCACTTT	CASSLGPQAPLHF
TRBV7-8	TRBD2	TRBJ2-1	few	TGTGCCAGCAGCTTAGGGACTAGCGAGTACAATGAGCAGTTCTTC	CASSLGTSEYNEQFF
TRBV20-1	TRBD2	TRBJ2-5	few	TGCAGTGCTAGCTGGGTGGGGGAGGGGGAGACCCAGTACTTC	CSASWVGEGETQYF
TRBV7-9	.	TRBJ1-6	few	TGTGCCAGCGGGCCTCCAGGGAACTATAATTCACCCCTCCACTTT	CASGPPGNYNSPLHF
TRBV7-9	.	TRBJ1-2	many	TGTGCCAGCAGCTCCAAACCAGCTAACTATGGCTACACCTTC	CASSSKPANYGYTF
TRBV28	.	TRBJ2-3	many	TGTGCCAGCACCCGGGACAGCACAGATACGCAGTATTTT	CASTRDSTDTQYF
TRBV2	.	TRBJ1-6	many	TGTGCCAGCAGTTGGAGGGAGAGCGATTCACCCCTCCACTTT	CASSWRESDSPLHF
TRBV5-1	.	TRBJ2-1	many	TGCGCCAGCAGCTTCGATAATGAGCAGTTCTTC	CASSFDNEQFF
TRBV27	TRBD1	TRBJ2-3	.	TGTGCCAACAGTTCCTTATTTGGACAGGTAGAGACAGATACGCAGTATTTT	CANSSLFGQVETDTQYF
TRBV20-1	.	TRBJ1-3	many	TGCAGTGCTCATTGGGACTCTGGAAACACCATATATTTT	CSAHWDSGNTIYF
TRBV6-2/TRBV6-3	.	TRBJ2-4	few	TGTGCCAGCAGCCACTACAGGGACATCGGGGAGTACTTC	CASSHYRDIGEYF
TRBV7-9	TRBD2	TRBJ2-3	.	TGTGCCAGCAGCATCGCGACTAGCGGGCGGAGCACAGATACGCAGTATTTT	CASSIATSGRSTDTQYF
TRBV5-1	TRBD1	TRBJ1-2	many	TGCGCCAGCAGCCCGGGACAGGGACTTAACTATGGCTACACCTTC	CASSPGQGLNYGYTF
TRBV9	.	TRBJ1-1	.	TGTGCCAGCAGCCACTCAGGGGATAGGAACACTGAAGCTTTCTTT	CASSHSGDRNTEAFF
TRBV20-1	.	TRBJ2-1	.	TGCAGTGCTACCTCACTAGGCTACTCCTACAATGAGCAGTTCTTC	CSATSLGYSYNEQFF
TRBV9	TRBD2	TRBJ2-4	.	TGTGCCAGCAGTGAAAATTGGGGGGGTCCGGACATTCAGTACTTC	CASSENWGGPDIQYF
TRBV5-1	TRBD2	TRBJ2-3	many	TGCGCCAGCAGGTCCCTAGCGGGGGAGGATACAGATACGCAGTATTTT	CASRSLAGEDTDTQYF
TRBV2	.	TRBJ2-5	.	TGTGCCAGCAGCCAGAGGGCCCAGACGTACCAAGAGACCCAGTACTTC	CASSQRAQTYQETQYF
TRBV9	.	TRBJ1-2	.	TGTGCCAGCAGCGGAGGGACGGCTGACTATGGCTACACCTTC	CASSGGTADYGYTF
TRBV30	.	TRBJ1-5	many	TGTGCCTACCAAACCGTCGGCCGCAATCAGCCCCAGCATTTT	CAYQTVGRNQPQHF
TRBV9	.	TRBJ1-1	many	TGTGCCAGCAGCGTAGATGGGGGGAGGGGCACTGAAGCTTTCTTT	CASSVDGGRGTEAFF
TRBV6-1	.	TRBJ1-2	many	TGTGCCAGCGTCGGAGGGAGGGGTTCGAATGGCTACACCTTC	CASVGGRGSNGYTF
TRBV6-9	TRBD1	TRBJ2-1	many	TGTGCCAGCAGTTGGGACAGGGGGGATGAGCAGTTCTTC	CASSWDRGDEQFF
TRBV5-6	TRBD1	TRBJ1-2	few	TGTGCCAGCAGCTTCGTGGACAGGGGTGACTATGGCTACACCTTC	CASSFVDRGDYGYTF
TRBV19	TRBD1	TRBJ1-5	few	TGTGCCAGTAGTATGTCGACAGGGAGGTATAGCAATCAGCCCCAGCATTTT	CASSMSTGRYSNQPQHF
TRBV27	.	TRBJ2-1	many	TGTGCCAGCAGTTTAAGAGGGGGTCGCGGCAATGAGCAGTTCTTC	CASSLRGGRGNEQFF
TRBV5-1	.	TRBJ2-7	many	TGCGCCAGTTCGGTGGGGAGCTCCTACGAGCAGTACTTC	CASSVGSSYEQYF
TRBV7-9	TRBD1	TRBJ2-3	few	TGTGCCAGCAGCCCGGGACAGGGACTCACAGATACGCAGTATTTT	CASSPGQGLTDTQYF
TRBV20-1	.	TRBJ2-5	.	TGCAGCCCCCTAGAGGGTTTCCGAGAGACCCAGTACTTC	CSPLEGFRETQYF